These T cell receptor beta chains were read from a single sample in a study of regulatory T cells in long-lasting Graves disease. TCRdb passed the multiplex PCR reads through MiXCR, listing each CDR3 protein once. The table has roughly 500,000 distinct CDR3 sequences, approximately 12% seen once. The same data also contributed to another study, on T cells in Graves' hyperthyroidism and ophthalmopathy.

This sample comprised peripheral blood mononuclear cells (PBMCs), obtained at new diagnosis, from a patient treated with antithyroid drugs. All receptors derive from a woman aged 25 to 39 with Graves disease. Both conserved end residues are part of each CDR3. The D gene is left open where the match is weak. The size field is filled for only some rows; it gives once, few, many or a size class.

v_gene: TRBV7-9; j_gene: TRBJ2-2; abundance: -; d_gene: -; CDR3aa: CASSLLVSAGELFF; CDR3nt: TGTGCCAGCAGCCTATTAGTCTCCGCCGGGGAGCTGTTTTTT
v_gene: TRBV3-1; j_gene: TRBJ1-6; abundance: many; d_gene: TRBD1; CDR3aa: CASSQGTGGNSPLHF; CDR3nt: TGTGCCAGCAGCCAAGGGACAGGCGGCAATTCACCCCTCCACTTT
v_gene: TRBV9; j_gene: TRBJ2-5; abundance: -; d_gene: -; CDR3aa: CASSAQPSLETQYF; CDR3nt: TGTGCCAGCAGCGCCCAACCTTCTTTAGAGACCCAGTACTTC
v_gene: TRBV24-1; j_gene: TRBJ2-1; abundance: -; d_gene: -; CDR3aa: CATSDARRYNEQFF; CDR3nt: TGTGCCACCAGTGATGCCAGGCGCTACAATGAGCAGTTCTTC
v_gene: TRBV24-1; j_gene: TRBJ2-7; abundance: many; d_gene: -; CDR3aa: CATILAYEQYF; CDR3nt: TGTGCCACCATATTGGCCTACGAGCAGTACTTC
v_gene: TRBV2; j_gene: TRBJ2-7; abundance: many; d_gene: -; CDR3aa: CASSDFYEQYF; CDR3nt: TGTGCCAGCAGTGACTTCTACGAGCAGTACTTC
v_gene: TRBV12-3/TRBV12-4; j_gene: TRBJ2-3; abundance: many; d_gene: -; CDR3aa: CASTAAIPDTQYF; CDR3nt: TGTGCCAGCACGGCCGCTATCCCGGATACGCAGTATTTT
v_gene: TRBV6-2/TRBV6-3; j_gene: TRBJ1-2; abundance: -; d_gene: -; CDR3aa: CASLGYTPSYAYIF; CDR3nt: TGTGCCAGCTTGGGCTATACACCCTCCTATGCCTACATCTTC
v_gene: TRBV6-1; j_gene: TRBJ1-6; abundance: many; d_gene: TRBD1; CDR3aa: CASRDRVPNSPLHF; CDR3nt: TGTGCCAGTCGGGACAGGGTGCCTAATTCACCCCTCCACTTT
v_gene: TRBV11-2; j_gene: TRBJ2-1; abundance: many; d_gene: TRBD2; CDR3aa: CASSLTHQTSGRNEQFF; CDR3nt: TGTGCCAGCAGCTTAACCCACCAGACTAGCGGGAGAAATGAGCAGTTCTTC
v_gene: TRBV30; j_gene: TRBJ1-2; abundance: -; d_gene: TRBD1; CDR3aa: CAWMDREGGYTF; CDR3nt: TGTGCCTGGATGGACAGGGAGGGCGGCTACACCTTC
v_gene: TRBV7-2; j_gene: TRBJ2-3; abundance: -; d_gene: TRBD2; CDR3aa: CASSLTSAGNKYF; CDR3nt: TGTGCCAGCAGCTTGACTAGCGCGGGTAATAAGTATTTT
v_gene: TRBV6-5; j_gene: TRBJ2-5; abundance: many; d_gene: -; CDR3aa: CASSYEGRETQYF; CDR3nt: TGTGCCAGCAGTTACGAAGGTCGGGAGACCCAGTACTTC
v_gene: TRBV2; j_gene: TRBJ2-7; abundance: few; d_gene: TRBD1; CDR3aa: CASALPGQGIVSYEQYF; CDR3nt: TGTGCCAGTGCGCTTCCGGGACAGGGAATAGTATCCTACGAGCAGTACTTC
v_gene: TRBV2; j_gene: TRBJ1-5; abundance: -; d_gene: -; CDR3aa: CASSDDRESNQPQHF; CDR3nt: TGTGCCAGCAGTGACGATCGGGAAAGCAATCAGCCCCAGCATTTT
v_gene: TRBV11-2; j_gene: TRBJ2-1; abundance: many; d_gene: -; CDR3aa: CASSSDEQFF; CDR3nt: TGTGCCAGCAGCTCGGACGAGCAGTTCTTC
v_gene: TRBV5-8; j_gene: TRBJ2-1; abundance: many; d_gene: -; CDR3aa: CASSRPNNEQFF; CDR3nt: TGTGCCAGCAGCCGACCAAACAATGAGCAGTTCTTC
v_gene: TRBV9; j_gene: TRBJ2-1; abundance: few; d_gene: TRBD2; CDR3aa: CASSPPSGRAGNNEQFF; CDR3nt: TGTGCCAGCAGCCCTCCCAGCGGGAGGGCCGGCAACAATGAGCAGTTCTTC
v_gene: TRBV10-2; j_gene: TRBJ1-6; abundance: many; d_gene: -; CDR3aa: CASSVSQHNSPLHF; CDR3nt: TGCGCCAGCAGTGTATCACAGCATAATTCACCCCTCCACTTT
v_gene: TRBV6-9; j_gene: TRBJ2-5; abundance: few; d_gene: -; CDR3aa: CASSYSGIPETQYF; CDR3nt: TGTGCCAGCAGTTACAGTGGTATCCCTGAGACCCAGTACTTC
v_gene: TRBV24-1; j_gene: TRBJ2-1; abundance: -; d_gene: TRBD2; CDR3aa: CATSAPGSSGVNEQFF; CDR3nt: TGTGCCACCAGTGCCCCTGGTTCTAGCGGGGTTAATGAGCAGTTCTTC
v_gene: TRBV7-2; j_gene: TRBJ2-2; abundance: many; d_gene: -; CDR3aa: CASSPRPVSGELFF; CDR3nt: TGTGCCAGCAGCCCGCGACCTGTGAGCGGGGAGCTGTTTTTT
v_gene: TRBV7-9; j_gene: TRBJ1-1; abundance: many; d_gene: -; CDR3aa: CASTAIRAVMNTEAFF; CDR3nt: TGTGCCAGCACCGCCATCAGGGCGGTCATGAACACTGAAGCTTTCTTT
v_gene: TRBV4-2; j_gene: TRBJ2-7; abundance: -; d_gene: TRBD2; CDR3aa: CASSQEIGLAGVAGQYF; CDR3nt: TGTGCCAGCAGCCAAGAGATCGGACTAGCGGGGGTCGCGGGGCAGTACTTC
v_gene: TRBV28; j_gene: TRBJ2-7; abundance: many; d_gene: -; CDR3aa: CASSLDEVQYEQYF; CDR3nt: TGTGCCAGCAGTTTAGACGAAGTCCAGTACGAGCAGTACTTC
v_gene: TRBV7-2; j_gene: TRBJ2-7; abundance: many; d_gene: TRBD2; CDR3aa: CASSLGASGSWGQYF; CDR3nt: TGTGCCAGCAGCTTAGGGGCTAGCGGGAGTTGGGGGCAGTACTTC
v_gene: TRBV20-1; j_gene: TRBJ1-5; abundance: few; d_gene: TRBD1; CDR3aa: CSATDRGNQPQHF; CDR3nt: TGCAGTGCTACAGACAGGGGCAATCAGCCCCAGCATTTT
v_gene: TRBV15; j_gene: TRBJ1-4; abundance: few; d_gene: TRBD1; CDR3aa: CATSRARTGPNEKLFF; CDR3nt: TGTGCCACCAGCAGAGCCAGGACAGGGCCTAATGAAAAACTGTTTTTT
v_gene: TRBV20-1; j_gene: TRBJ1-1; abundance: -; d_gene: TRBD1; CDR3aa: CSASRGPQMNTEAFF; CDR3nt: TGCAGTGCTAGTAGGGGGCCGCAAATGAACACTGAAGCTTTCTTT
v_gene: TRBV5-6; j_gene: TRBJ1-2; abundance: -; d_gene: TRBD1; CDR3aa: CASSPNPGQPYGYTF; CDR3nt: TGTGCCAGCAGCCCAAATCCGGGACAGCCCTATGGCTACACCTTC
v_gene: TRBV28; j_gene: TRBJ2-7; abundance: many; d_gene: TRBD2; CDR3aa: CASRKGLAGSYEQYF; CDR3nt: TGTGCCAGCAGGAAGGGACTAGCGGGGTCCTACGAGCAGTACTTC
v_gene: TRBV24-1; j_gene: TRBJ2-1; abundance: -; d_gene: TRBD1; CDR3aa: CATSDLGRGRSNEQFF; CDR3nt: TGTGCCACCAGTGATCTTGGAAGGGGGCGAAGTAATGAGCAGTTCTTC
v_gene: TRBV19; j_gene: TRBJ1-1; abundance: many; d_gene: -; CDR3aa: CASKDGARNTEAFF; CDR3nt: TGTGCCAGTAAAGATGGGGCACGGAACACTGAAGCTTTCTTT
v_gene: TRBV7-9; j_gene: TRBJ1-4; abundance: few; d_gene: -; CDR3aa: CASSPPDRPNEKLFF; CDR3nt: TGTGCCAGCAGCCCCCCTGACAGGCCCAATGAAAAACTGTTTTTT
v_gene: TRBV9; j_gene: TRBJ2-1; abundance: -; d_gene: TRBD2; CDR3aa: CASSVSTSGRDYNEQFF; CDR3nt: TGTGCCAGCAGCGTCTCGACTAGCGGGAGGGACTACAATGAGCAGTTCTTC
v_gene: TRBV27; j_gene: TRBJ1-4; abundance: few; d_gene: TRBD1; CDR3aa: CASSLNRGQKLFF; CDR3nt: TGTGCCAGCAGCTTAAACAGGGGGCAAAAACTGTTTTTT
v_gene: TRBV7-8; j_gene: TRBJ2-1; abundance: -; d_gene: -; CDR3aa: CASSLNQAVSYNEQFF; CDR3nt: TGTGCCAGCAGCTTAAATCAAGCGGTCTCCTACAATGAGCAGTTCTTC
v_gene: TRBV12-3/TRBV12-4; j_gene: TRBJ2-7; abundance: many; d_gene: -; CDR3aa: CASSVDRREQYF; CDR3nt: TGTGCCAGCAGTGTAGACAGGAGAGAGCAGTACTTC
v_gene: TRBV4-2; j_gene: TRBJ2-1; abundance: -; d_gene: TRBD2; CDR3aa: CASSLTSTSGSWQFF; CDR3nt: TGTGCCAGCAGTCTGACCTCGACTAGCGGGAGTTGGCAGTTCTTC
v_gene: TRBV20-1; j_gene: TRBJ2-2; abundance: -; d_gene: TRBD2; CDR3aa: CSARDRTSRLSGELFF; CDR3nt: TGCAGTGCTAGAGACCGGACTAGTAGGTTATCCGGGGAGCTGTTTTTT
v_gene: TRBV20-1; j_gene: TRBJ2-1; abundance: many; d_gene: TRBD1; CDR3aa: CSATLPGQGSYNEQFF; CDR3nt: TGCAGTGCTACTCTACCGGGACAGGGCTCCTACAATGAGCAGTTCTTC
v_gene: TRBV15; j_gene: TRBJ2-7; abundance: -; d_gene: TRBD2; CDR3aa: CATSVGRESLLEQYF; CDR3nt: TGTGCCACCAGCGTCGGGCGGGAGAGCTTGCTCGAGCAGTACTTC
v_gene: TRBV20-1; j_gene: TRBJ1-1; abundance: many; d_gene: -; CDR3aa: CSARDPLGGNTEAFF; CDR3nt: TGCAGTGCTAGAGACCCCTTGGGGGGGAACACTGAAGCTTTCTTT
v_gene: TRBV2; j_gene: TRBJ2-1; abundance: -; d_gene: TRBD2; CDR3aa: CASSLDTSGSSYNEQFF; CDR3nt: TGTGCCAGCAGCTTAGACACTAGCGGTAGCTCCTACAATGAGCAGTTCTTC
v_gene: TRBV24-1; j_gene: TRBJ2-1; abundance: many; d_gene: -; CDR3aa: CATSKAGAYHNEQFF; CDR3nt: TGTGCCACCAGTAAGGCAGGGGCTTACCACAATGAGCAGTTCTTC
v_gene: TRBV11-3; j_gene: TRBJ2-3; abundance: -; d_gene: -; CDR3aa: CASSLAIGGTDTQYF; CDR3nt: TGTGCCAGCAGCTTAGCCATCGGTGGCACAGATACGCAGTATTTT
v_gene: TRBV11-2; j_gene: TRBJ2-7; abundance: -; d_gene: -; CDR3aa: CASSFDTGPYEQYF; CDR3nt: TGTGCCAGCAGCTTCGACACGGGCCCTTACGAGCAGTACTTC
v_gene: TRBV5-1; j_gene: TRBJ2-5; abundance: -; d_gene: TRBD2; CDR3aa: CASSLGLAGDRTQYF; CDR3nt: TGTGCCAGCAGCTTAGGACTAGCGGGGGATCGGACCCAGTACTTC
v_gene: TRBV7-7; j_gene: TRBJ2-5; abundance: -; d_gene: -; CDR3aa: CASSPASGLQETQYF; CDR3nt: TGTGCTAGCAGCCCGGCCTCGGGCCTCCAAGAGACCCAGTACTTC
v_gene: TRBV6-1; j_gene: TRBJ1-2; abundance: many; d_gene: -; CDR3aa: CASSPRGQGANYGYTF; CDR3nt: TGTGCCAGCAGCCCCAGGGGTCAGGGAGCTAACTATGGCTACACCTTC
v_gene: TRBV28; j_gene: TRBJ1-5; abundance: few; d_gene: -; CDR3aa: CASTSADSGQPQHF; CDR3nt: TGTGCCAGCACCTCGGCCGATTCCGGTCAGCCCCAGCATTTT
v_gene: TRBV30; j_gene: TRBJ1-1; abundance: many; d_gene: -; CDR3aa: CASYWGYEAFF; CDR3nt: TGTGCCTCCTATTGGGGTTATGAAGCTTTCTTT
v_gene: TRBV27; j_gene: TRBJ2-7; abundance: -; d_gene: TRBD1; CDR3aa: CASSQAGTGGYYEQYF; CDR3nt: TGTGCCAGCAGCCAAGCCGGGACAGGGGGCTACTACGAGCAGTACTTC
v_gene: TRBV28; j_gene: TRBJ2-1; abundance: many; d_gene: -; CDR3aa: CASANNEQFF; CDR3nt: TGTGCCAGCGCTAACAATGAGCAGTTCTTC
v_gene: TRBV6-2/TRBV6-3; j_gene: TRBJ1-2; abundance: few; d_gene: -; CDR3aa: CASSYLQGDGYTF; CDR3nt: TGTGCCAGCAGTTACTTGCAGGGCGATGGCTACACCTTC
v_gene: TRBV29-1; j_gene: TRBJ1-1; abundance: many; d_gene: -; CDR3aa: CSVQGRDSWAEAFF; CDR3nt: TGCAGCGTTCAAGGCAGGGATTCATGGGCTGAAGCTTTCTTT
v_gene: TRBV7-2; j_gene: TRBJ2-3; abundance: many; d_gene: -; CDR3aa: CASSLGTLDTQYF; CDR3nt: TGTGCCAGCAGCTTAGGGACTCTAGATACGCAGTATTTT